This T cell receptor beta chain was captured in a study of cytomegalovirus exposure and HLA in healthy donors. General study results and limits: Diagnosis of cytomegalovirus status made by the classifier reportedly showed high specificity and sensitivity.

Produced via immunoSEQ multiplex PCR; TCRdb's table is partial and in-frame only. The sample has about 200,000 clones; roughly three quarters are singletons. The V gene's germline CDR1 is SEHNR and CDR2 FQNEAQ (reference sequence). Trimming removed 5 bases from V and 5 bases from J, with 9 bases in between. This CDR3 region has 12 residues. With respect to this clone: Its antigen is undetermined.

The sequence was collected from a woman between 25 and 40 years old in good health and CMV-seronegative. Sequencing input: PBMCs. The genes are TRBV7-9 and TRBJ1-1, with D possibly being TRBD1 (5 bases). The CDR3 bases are TGTGCCAGCAGCCCAGGGCTGACTGAAGCTTTCTTT. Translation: CASSPGLTEAFF.